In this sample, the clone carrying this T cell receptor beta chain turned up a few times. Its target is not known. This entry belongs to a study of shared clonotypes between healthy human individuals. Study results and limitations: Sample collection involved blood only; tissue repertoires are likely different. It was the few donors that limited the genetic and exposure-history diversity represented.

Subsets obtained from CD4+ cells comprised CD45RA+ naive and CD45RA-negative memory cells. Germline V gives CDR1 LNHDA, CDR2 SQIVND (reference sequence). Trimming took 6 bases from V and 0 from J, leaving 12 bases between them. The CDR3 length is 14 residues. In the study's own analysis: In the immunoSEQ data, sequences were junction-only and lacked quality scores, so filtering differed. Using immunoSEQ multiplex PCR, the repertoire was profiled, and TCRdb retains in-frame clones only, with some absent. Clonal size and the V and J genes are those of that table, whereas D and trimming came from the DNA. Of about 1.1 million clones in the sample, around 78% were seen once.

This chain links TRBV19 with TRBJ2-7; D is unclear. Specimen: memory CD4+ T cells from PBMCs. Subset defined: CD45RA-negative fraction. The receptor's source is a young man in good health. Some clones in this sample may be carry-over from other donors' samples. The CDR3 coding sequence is TGTGCCAGTAGCCCCCAGCGAAGCTCCTACGAGCAGTACTTC. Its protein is CASSPQRSSYEQYF.